This T cell receptor beta chain originates from a study of cytomegalovirus exposure and HLA in healthy donors. Study-wide background: The use of the same platform for the approximately 110 validation repertoires and the 550 to 850 first-cohort repertoires was reported by a later analysis.

Germline assignment: CDR1 SGHRS and CDR2 YFSETQ. This CDR3 spans 13 amino acids. Clones were read by immunoSEQ multiplex PCR, and TCRdb kept only the in-frame ones, dropping some. The sample has roughly 49,000 clones, 94% seen once; the top ten hold about 8%. In its sample, this clone was seen once. The junction differs from germline at one of its ends, possibly a read error. The sequencing sample was made of PBMCs. This receptor was obtained from a woman under 30 in good health and CMV-seropositive. V and J are TRBV5-1 and TRBJ2-3, with TRBD2 identical over 13 bases. The CDR3 coding sequence is TGCGCCAGCAGCTTGAAGGTGGGACTAGCGGGGACTTTT. Translating it yields CASSLKVGLAGTF.